This T cell receptor (beta chain) originates from a study of blood T cell repertoires in COVID-19. Whole-study context: Samples representing acute and convalescent COVID-19 were sourced from the United States, Italy and Spain. The analysed material was cDNA or gDNA that came from T cells, B-cell-depleted T cells, or PBMCs.

Under the authors' procedure: Estimation of nucleated cell counts relied on the amplification of reference gene primers. Repertoires were generated with immunoSEQ multiplex PCR, while TCRdb's copy carries only in-frame clones and drops some. V and J calls and clone size are those listed in that table; D and trimming were worked out from the DNA. The sample lists 200,000 to 250,000 clones; about 90% were seen once. The CDR3 spans 13 residues. Germline CDR1 reads SGHRS; CDR2 reads YFSETQ. V dropped 2 bases and J dropped 2; count of bases not matched to a gene: 0. A word on this clone: In the same sample, other DNA sequences code for this CDR3.

The sequencing input was peripheral blood. The clonotype was recovered from a woman aged 55-70 years with acute or convalescent COVID-19. V and J are TRBV5-1 and TRBJ1-2, with 7 bases matching TRBD1. CDR3 nucleotides: TGCGCCAGCAGCTTACAGGGGAACTATGGCTACACCTTC. This translates into CASSLQGNYGYTF.